Listed below are T cell receptor beta chains from one sample, sequenced in a study of beta chain features in type 1 diabetes. TCRdb's copy holds only in-frame clones and misses some; the assay was immunoSEQ multiplex PCR. Here the sample spans 220,000 or so clones, around 68% being singletons. The sequencing sample was made of naive CD4+ T cells from blood. The source is a man aged 25-45 years in good health. Each CDR3 is given with its conserved first and last residue. Each record gives: D gene, J gene, clone size, V gene, CDR3 DNA, CDR3 protein. A D gene is named only where the DNA matches it firmly. Size tells how often a clone was seen (once, few, many) or the class of an expanded clone, and some rows leave it out.

>-|TRBJ2-3|-|TRBV5-4
TGTGCCAGCAGCATCCCGGGGGCGGATACGCAGTATTTT
CASSIPGADTQYF
>-|TRBJ2-5|few|TRBV29-1
TGCAGCGTTGAAGTTGACAACCAAGAGACCCAGTACTTC
CSVEVDNQETQYF
>TRBD2|TRBJ2-1|-|TRBV4-3
TGCGCCAGCAGCCAAGATTGGCTAGCGGGACTCAATGAGCAGTTCTTC
CASSQDWLAGLNEQFF
>-|TRBJ2-5|-|TRBV9
TGTGCCAGCAGCGTAGGATGGGGACAAGAGACCCAGTACTTC
CASSVGWGQETQYF
>-|TRBJ2-2|-|TRBV30
TGTGCCTGGAGCCTAGGGACCGGGGAGCTGTTTTTT
CAWSLGTGELFF
>-|TRBJ2-5|-|TRBV7-2
TGTGCCAGCAGCTTAGCTAGCGGGACAGGCCAAGAGACCCAGTACTTC
CASSLASGTGQETQYF
>-|TRBJ2-5|-|TRBV5-1
TGCGCCAGCAGTTCGGGGGGCTCTGAGACCCAGTACTTC
CASSSGGSETQYF
>-|TRBJ1-2|-|TRBV30
TGTGCCTGGAGTGTACAGCGATACTATGGCTACACCTTC
CAWSVQRYYGYTF
>-|TRBJ1-2|-|TRBV28
TGTGCCAGCAGTTGGACTGAGTACGGCTACACCTTC
CASSWTEYGYTF
>TRBD2|TRBJ2-3|few|TRBV4-2
TGTGCCAGCAGCCTCCCTCGGGGGGCTAGCGGGCGCACAGATACGCAGTATTTT
CASSLPRGASGRTDTQYF
>-|TRBJ2-5|-|TRBV7-9
TGTGCCAGCAGCTCCGTCGGGCTAATAGGAGAGACCCAGTACTTC
CASSSVGLIGETQYF
>-|TRBJ2-1|-|TRBV20-1
TGCAGTGCTCCCGGCCTAGTACCGTTCTTC
CSAPGLVPFF
>-|TRBJ2-7|-|TRBV7-2
TGTGCCAGCAGCTTAGAACTAGTGAGTGAGCAGTACTTC
CASSLELVSEQYF
>TRBD2|TRBJ2-3|-|TRBV10-3
TGTGCCATCAGTGAATTAGCGGGTAGTACAGATACGCAGTATTTT
CAISELAGSTDTQYF
>-|TRBJ2-7|-|TRBV6-6
TGTGCCAGCAGAAACAGACAGACCTACGAGCAGTACTTC
CASRNRQTYEQYF
>-|TRBJ2-1|once|TRBV9
TGTGCCAGCAGCCCGGCCCCGACAGCCTACAATGAGCAGTTCTTC
CASSPAPTAYNEQFF
>-|TRBJ1-5|-|TRBV14
TGTGCCAGCAGCCAAGATCAAGGGGTCCAGCATTTT
CASSQDQGVQHF
>-|TRBJ2-5|few|TRBV25-1
TGTGCCAGCAGTCTTGGGACTCCCTCGGAGACCCAGTACTTC
CASSLGTPSETQYF
>TRBD2|TRBJ2-1|-|TRBV5-1
TGCGCCAGCAGCTGGACTAGCGGGATTATTGAGCAGTTCTTC
CASSWTSGIIEQFF
>-|TRBJ1-5|-|TRBV29-1
TGCAGCGCCCGGACAGCGAATCAGCCCCAGCATTTT
CSARTANQPQHF
>-|TRBJ2-3|-|TRBV6-6
TGTGCCAGCAGTCCGAGGGACGGTTACACAGATACGCAGTATTTT
CASSPRDGYTDTQYF
>TRBD2|TRBJ2-5|-|TRBV5-1
TGCGCCAGCAGCTTGAGCGGGGGCCAAGAGACCCAGTACTTC
CASSLSGGQETQYF
>TRBD2|TRBJ2-5|few|TRBV10-3
TGTGCCATCAGTGAGGCCGCGGGACTAGCGAAGGAGACCCAGTACTTC
CAISEAAGLAKETQYF
>-|TRBJ2-1|-|TRBV5-6
TGTGCCAGCAGCTTGAGCCTCAACTCCTACAATGAGCAGTTCTTC
CASSLSLNSYNEQFF
>-|TRBJ1-1|few|TRBV4-1
TGCGCCAGCAGCCAACCCCGGCCAGGGCTGAACACTGAAGCTTTCTTT
CASSQPRPGLNTEAFF
>TRBD1|TRBJ2-2|-|TRBV4-3
TGCGCCAGCAGCCAAGTACAGGGGGTAGTAGGGACCGGGGAGCTGTTTTTT
CASSQVQGVVGTGELFF
>-|TRBJ2-3|-|TRBV20-1
TGCAGTGCGTACACAGATACGCAGTATTTT
CSAYTDTQYF
>-|TRBJ2-4|-|TRBV21-1
TGTGCCAGCAGCAAAGTCAAATTATCCAAAAACATTCAGTACTTC
CASSKVKLSKNIQYF
>-|TRBJ2-4|-|TRBV18
TGTGCCAGCTCACCCCCTGAAAACATTCAGTACTTC
CASSPPENIQYF
>-|TRBJ2-1|-|TRBV30
TGTGCCTGGTCCAGGACTTTGAGCTCCTACAATGAGCAGTTCTTC
CAWSRTLSSYNEQFF
>-|TRBJ2-1|-|TRBV15
TGTGCCACCAGCAGAGATCAGGGGACAACTGTCAATGAGCAGTTCTTC
CATSRDQGTTVNEQFF
>-|TRBJ2-3|-|TRBV7-9
TGTGCCAGCAGCCCAGATGGGCGGGACTTAGATACGCAGTATTTT
CASSPDGRDLDTQYF
>-|TRBJ2-7|-|TRBV6-5
TGTGCCAGCAGTTACCGCCCGGAGGGTTACGAGCAGTACTTC
CASSYRPEGYEQYF
>TRBD1|TRBJ2-7|-|TRBV28
TGTGCCAGCAGTCCCGGGACAGGGGGAACCTACGAGCAGTACTTC
CASSPGTGGTYEQYF
>TRBD2|TRBJ2-1|-|TRBV30
TGTGCCTGGAGCGGTAGTTGGGCTAGCGGGATGAGCTCCTACAATGAGCAGTTCTTC
CAWSGSWASGMSSYNEQFF
>-|TRBJ2-7|-|TRBV7-9
TGTGCCAGCAGCTTAAAGGCCAGCTATACCTACGAGCAGTACTTC
CASSLKASYTYEQYF
>-|TRBJ1-5|-|TRBV30
TGTGCCTGGAACGAAGGCAATCAGCCCCAGCATTTT
CAWNEGNQPQHF
>-|TRBJ2-3|-|TRBV29-1
TGCAGCGTTGAATGGCTCACAGATACGCAGTATTTT
CSVEWLTDTQYF
>-|TRBJ2-6|-|TRBV2
TGTGCCAGCAGAGGGAACTCTGGGGCCAACGTCCTGACTTTC
CASRGNSGANVLTF
>TRBD2|TRBJ2-1|-|TRBV29-1
TGCAGCGTTCAGACTAGCGGGGGTTCCCATGAGCAGTTCTTC
CSVQTSGGSHEQFF
>TRBD1|TRBJ2-3|-|TRBV30
TGTGCCTGGGATCCAGGGACAGTTCCCACAGATACGCAGTATTTT
CAWDPGTVPTDTQYF
>-|TRBJ2-1|few|TRBV29-1
TGCAGCGTTCACGCTCCAACCGGGTCAGTCTACAATGAGCAGTTCTTC
CSVHAPTGSVYNEQFF
>-|TRBJ2-7|-|TRBV4-3
TGCGCCAGCAGCCAAGAGTCGGGATCCTCCTACGAGCAGTACTTC
CASSQESGSSYEQYF